The entry below describes one TCR beta chain. The germline gene is not matched at one end of the junction; a read error may be the cause. This sample stems from a study of identical twins. TCRdb reanalysed the 5' RACE reads using MiXCR and keeps one entry per CDR3 protein. The sample includes about 490,000 distinct CDR3 sequences, around 15% of them seen just once. These data were likewise used in another study, on yellow fever vaccine responses in identical twins.

This receptor was obtained from a woman aged 18-29 years in good health. What was sequenced was CD4+ T cells sorted from blood.

The CDR3 sequence is CACSRERNTYNEQFF. The CDR3 coding sequence is TGTGCCTGCAGCCGGGAGCGGAACACCTACAATGAGCAGTTCTTC. The chain uses TRBV3-1 and TRBJ2-1, with D perhaps matching TRBD2 (6 bases). In germline, CDR1 is LGHDT, CDR2 YNNKEL (reference sequence). This CDR3 spans 15 amino acids.